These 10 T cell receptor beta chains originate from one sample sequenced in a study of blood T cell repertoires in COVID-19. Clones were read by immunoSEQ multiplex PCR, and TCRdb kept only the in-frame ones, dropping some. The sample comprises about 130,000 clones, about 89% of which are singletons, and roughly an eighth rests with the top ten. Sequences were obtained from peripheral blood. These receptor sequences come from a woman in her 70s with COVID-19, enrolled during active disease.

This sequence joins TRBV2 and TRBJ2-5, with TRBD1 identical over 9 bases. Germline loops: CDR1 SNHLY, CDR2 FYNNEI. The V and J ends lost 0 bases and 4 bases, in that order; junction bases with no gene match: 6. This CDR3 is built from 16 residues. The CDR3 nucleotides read TGTGCCAGCAGTGAAGCACACAGGGGGCTTGGAGAGACCCAGTACTTC. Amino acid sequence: CASSEAHRGLGETQYF.

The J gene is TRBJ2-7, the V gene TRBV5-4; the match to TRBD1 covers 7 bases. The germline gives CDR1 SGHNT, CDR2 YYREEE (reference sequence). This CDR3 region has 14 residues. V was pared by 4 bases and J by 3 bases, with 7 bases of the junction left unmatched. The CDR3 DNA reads TGTGCCAGCAGCCAAAGGGGGCTAAGCTACGAGCAGTACTTC. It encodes CASSQRGLSYEQYF.

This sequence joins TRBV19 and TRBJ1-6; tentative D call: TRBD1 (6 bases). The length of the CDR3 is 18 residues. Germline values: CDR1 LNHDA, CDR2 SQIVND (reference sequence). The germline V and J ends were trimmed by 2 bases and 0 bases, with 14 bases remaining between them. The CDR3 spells CASSISGQTSSYNSPLHF. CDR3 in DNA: TGTGCCAGTAGTATAAGTGGACAGACGAGCTCCTATAATTCACCCCTCCACTTT. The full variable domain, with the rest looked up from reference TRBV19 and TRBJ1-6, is DGGITQSPKYLFRKEGQNVTLSCEQNLNHDAMYWYRQDPGQGLRLIYYSQIVNDFQKGDIAEGYSVSREKKESFPLTVTSAQKNPTAFYLCASSISGQTSSYNSPLHFGNGTRLTVT.

The CDR3 spells CASSLGLAGETQYF. The CDR3 DNA sequence: TGCGCCAGCAGCCTGGGACTAGCGGGGGAGACCCAGTACTTC. The chain combines TRBV4-1 with TRBJ2-5; 13 bases map to TRBD2. Per germline, CDR1 MGHRA and CDR2 YSYEKL. J was trimmed by 5 bases and V by 4 bases; bases with no gene match: 1. This CDR3 contains 14 residues.

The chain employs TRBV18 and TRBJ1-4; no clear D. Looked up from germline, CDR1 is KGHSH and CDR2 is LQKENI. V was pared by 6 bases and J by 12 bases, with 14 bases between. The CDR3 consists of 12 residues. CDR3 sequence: CASSSTRGELFF. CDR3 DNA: TGTGCCAGCTCGTCTACAAGAGGAGAACTGTTTTTT. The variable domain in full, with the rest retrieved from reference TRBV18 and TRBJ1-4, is NAGVMQNPRHLVRRRGQEARLRCSPMKGHSHVYWYRQLPEEGLKFMVYLQKENIIDESGMPKERFSAEFPKEGPSILRIQQVVRGDSAAYFCASSSTRGELFFGSGTQLSVL.

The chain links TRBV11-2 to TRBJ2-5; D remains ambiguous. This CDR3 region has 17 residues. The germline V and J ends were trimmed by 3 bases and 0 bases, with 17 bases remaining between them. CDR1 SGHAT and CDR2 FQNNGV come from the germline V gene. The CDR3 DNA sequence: TGTGCCAGCAGCTTCGGTCTGCCGAATCTATACCAAGAGACCCAGTACTTC. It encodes CASSFGLPNLYQETQYF.

The CDR3 is CASSDSFGWQGRNTIYF. The CDR3 DNA is TGTGCCAGCAGTGATTCGTTTGGTTGGCAGGGGAGAAACACCATATATTTT. This chain joins TRBV2 and TRBJ1-3; maybe TRBD1 (6 bases). The germline CDR1 and CDR2 sequences are SNHLY and FYNNEI. The CDR3 sequence is 17 residues long. The ends were cut back, 3 bases at V and 5 bases at J, with 20 bases in the middle.

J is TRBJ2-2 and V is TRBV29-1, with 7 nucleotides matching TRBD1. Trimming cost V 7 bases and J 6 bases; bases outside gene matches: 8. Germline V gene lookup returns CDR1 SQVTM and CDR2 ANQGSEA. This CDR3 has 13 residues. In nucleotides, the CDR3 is TGCAGCGCCCAACAGGGGTTCGCCGGGGAGCTGTTTTTT. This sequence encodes CSAQQGFAGELFF.

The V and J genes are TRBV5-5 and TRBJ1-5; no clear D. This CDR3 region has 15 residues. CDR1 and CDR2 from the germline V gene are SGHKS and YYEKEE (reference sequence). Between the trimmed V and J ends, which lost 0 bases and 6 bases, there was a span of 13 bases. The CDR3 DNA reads TGTGCCAGCAGCTTGGATTTTGCGGGCGCTCAGCCCCAGCATTTT. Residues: CASSLDFAGAQPQHF.

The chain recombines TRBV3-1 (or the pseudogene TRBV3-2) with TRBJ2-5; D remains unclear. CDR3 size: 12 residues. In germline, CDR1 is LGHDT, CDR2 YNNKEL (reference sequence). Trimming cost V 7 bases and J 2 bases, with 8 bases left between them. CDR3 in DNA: TGTGCCAGCACCGACTGGCAAGAGACCCAGTACTTC. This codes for CASTDWQETQYF.